This entry lists 31 T cell receptor beta chains sequenced from one sample in a study of blood T cell repertoires in COVID-19 (TCRdb year 2020). Preparation of the library involved the immunoSEQ multiplex PCR assay. In its TCRdb copy, this immuneACCESS table keeps in-frame sequences only and misses some clones. Where compared with another copy, unresolved V genes explain less than half of these, and the others have no known cause. This sample gives about 59,000 clones in total; about 80% of them show up just once. Approximately 3.4% of the sample rests with the top ten. The sample comprised peripheral blood. Receptors originate from an elderly woman with acute or convalescent COVID-19.

The chain is built from TRBV6-1 and TRBJ1-6; D not certain. V lost 6 bases to trimming and J lost 6 bases, with 18 bases between them. The CDR3 is made up of 16 amino acids. CDR1 and CDR2 (germline): MNHNS, SASEGT. CDR3 region: CASRENKMRGNSPLHF. CDR3 nucleotides: TGTGCCAGCAGAGAAAACAAGATGAGAGGTAATTCACCCCTCCACTTT.

The V call is TRBV4-1, the J call TRBJ1-4; D unresolved. The germline CDR1 and CDR2 sequences are MGHRA and YSYEKL. V lost 1 base to trimming and J lost 12 bases, with 12 bases between them. This CDR3 is built from 13 residues. In DNA form, the CDR3 reads TGCGCCAGCAGCCAAGTCGCTAGAGCGGAACTGTTTTTT. Protein: CASSQVARAELFF.

This clone was picked up a small number of times. This chain joins TRBV5-3 and TRBJ2-1; D may be TRBD1 (6 bases). TRBV5-3 is marked as an open reading frame, function uncertain. V was clipped by 4 bases and J by 6 bases, with 23 bases between them. The length of the CDR3 is 17 residues. The CDR3 coding sequence is TGTGCCAGAAGCAAGGGCTGGACAGAGGGTAAGGTCAATGAGCAGTTCTTC. Translating gives CARSKGWTEGKVNEQFF.

This chain uses TRBV18 with TRBJ2-1, with 13 bases lining up with TRBD2. CDR1 KGHSH and CDR2 LQKENI come from the germline V gene. This CDR3 region has 16 residues. Losses at the gene ends were 3 bases for V and 4 bases for J; bases not matched to a gene: 3. CDR3 region: CASSPQTSGRYNEQFF. The CDR3 bases are TGTGCCAGCTCACCGCAGACTAGCGGGAGGTACAATGAGCAGTTCTTC.

The chain joins TRBV7-9 to TRBJ1-4; TRBD1 matches 12 bases. Losses at the gene ends were 6 bases for V and 13 bases for J; bases not matched to a gene: 9. CDR1 is SEHNR and CDR2 is FQNEAQ in the germline V gene (reference sequence). The CDR3 totals 14 residues. This CDR3 is CASSDAGTGGRLFF. The CDR3 coding sequence is TGTGCCAGCAGTGACGCCGGGACAGGGGGCCGACTGTTTTTT.

V is TRBV6-5 and J is TRBJ2-3, with 7 bases fitting TRBD2. The CDR3 spans 15 residues. CDR1 and CDR2 from the germline V gene are MNHEY and SVGAGI. V was clipped by 3 bases and J by 1 base; unmatched bases: 4. The CDR3 nucleotides are TGTGCCAGCAGTTATCGGGGGGACCGCACAGATACGCAGTATTTT. Encoded protein: CASSYRGDRTDTQYF.

This chain joins TRBV5-6 and TRBJ2-3; the match to TRBD2 covers 11 bases. CDR3 size: 16 residues. The germline gives CDR1 SGHDT, CDR2 YYEEEE. The ends lost 2 bases at V and 2 bases at J; junction bases unmatched: 4. This chain's CDR3 is CASSFRLAGYTDTQYF. In DNA, the CDR3 is TGTGCCAGCAGCTTCAGACTAGCGGGGTACACAGATACGCAGTATTTT.

This chain uses TRBV18 with TRBJ2-1, with D possibly TRBD2 on 5 matching bases. The CDR3 is made up of 16 amino acids. V gave up 4 bases and J gave up 2 bases, with 15 bases separating them. Germline lookup yields CDR1 KGHSH and CDR2 LQKENI. This chain's CDR3 is CASSLGPDSAYNEQFF. In DNA form, the CDR3 reads TGTGCCAGCTCACTAGGCCCGGACTCCGCCTACAATGAGCAGTTCTTC. The variable domain in full, with the rest retrieved from reference TRBV18 and TRBJ2-1, is NAGVMQNPRHLVRRRGQEARLRCSPMKGHSHVYWYRQLPEEGLKFMVYLQKENIIDESGMPKERFSAEFPKEGPSILRIQQVVRGDSAAYFCASSLGPDSAYNEQFFGPGTRLTVL.

The chain employs TRBV24-1 and TRBJ2-7; D gene uncertain. This CDR3 is 12 amino acids long. The V end lost 1 base, the J end lost 7 bases, and 7 bases lay between the germline ends. CDR1 and CDR2 (germline): KGHDR, SFDVKD. CDR3 DNA sequence: TGTGCCACCAGTGATTTCACCGGGGAGCAGTACTTC. This encodes CATSDFTGEQYF.

The chain is built from TRBV6-5 and TRBJ1-1; D unclear. The CDR3 extends over 13 amino acids. Trimming shortened V by 7 bases and J by 2 bases, and 11 bases separated the two germline ends. The germline CDR1 and CDR2 sequences are MNHEY and SVGAGI. CDR3 in DNA: TGTGCCAGCAAGGAGACGGAAAACACTGAAGCTTTCTTT. Translating it yields CASKETENTEAFF.

V gene TRBV11-2 combines with J gene TRBJ2-2; D gene unclear. The CDR3 loop spans 14 amino acids. Germline CDR1 and CDR2: SGHAT and FQNNGV. Trimming stripped 5 bases from V and 3 bases from J, with 10 bases between. Written as DNA, the CDR3 is TGTGCCAGCAGCACGATCGGGTACACCGGGGAGCTGTTTTTT. Its protein is CASSTIGYTGELFF. Filled out from reference TRBV11-2 and TRBJ2-2, the complete variable domain reads EAGVAQSPRYKIIEKRQSVAFWCNPISGHATLYWYQQILGQGPKLLIQFQNNGVVDDSQLPKDRFSAERLKGVDSTLKIQPAKLEDSAVYLCASSTIGYTGELFFGEGSRLTVL.

The chain is built from TRBV4-1 and TRBJ2-7; TRBD1 agrees at 8 bases. J was trimmed by 9 bases and V by 2 bases; bases with no gene match: 21. The CDR3 is 18 residues long. Germline V gene sequence: CDR1 MGHRA, CDR2 YSYEKL. CDR3 loop: CASSQKGSGGLGLGGQYF. CDR3 in DNA: TGCGCCAGCAGCCAAAAAGGCTCAGGGGGCTTGGGTCTTGGGGGGCAGTACTTC.

The genes are TRBV3-1 (or the pseudogene TRBV3-2) and TRBJ1-2, with D unclear. The V end lost 1 base, the J end lost 0 bases, and 12 bases lay between the germline ends. This CDR3 spans 16 amino acids. Germline CDR1 reads LGHDT; CDR2 reads YNNKEL (reference sequence). The CDR3 DNA follows: TGTGCCAGCAGCCAAGTCCTGGCGGGTACTAACTATGGCTACACCTTC. Its protein product is CASSQVLAGTNYGYTF.

This rearrangement joins TRBV18 to TRBJ1-5; 9 bases are shared with TRBD1. The germline CDR1 and CDR2 sequences are KGHSH and LQKENI. V trimming: 3 bases; J trimming: 0 bases; junction bases outside the gene matches: 3. The CDR3 runs 16 residues. The CDR3 coding sequence is TGTGCCAGCTCACCGGGACAGGGCTATAGCAATCAGCCCCAGCATTTT. Its protein is CASSPGQGYSNQPQHF.

The chain joins TRBV29-1 to TRBJ2-7, with TRBD1 matching 10 bases. The CDR3 extends over 13 amino acids. Germline V gene lookup returns CDR1 SQVTM and CDR2 ANQGSEA. With 3 bases clipped from V and 6 bases from J, the junction kept 5 bases outside the gene matches. The CDR3 region is CSVEGQGTAEQYF. The CDR3 DNA reads TGCAGCGTTGAGGGACAGGGGACAGCCGAGCAGTACTTC.

The V and J genes are TRBV5-1 and TRBJ1-1; TRBD1 matches 7 bases. Germline-derived CDR1 and CDR2 are SGHRS and YFSETQ. The CDR3 sequence is 14 residues long. V was pared by 3 bases and J by 0 bases, with 2 bases of the junction left unmatched. CDR3 protein: CASSWDSMNTEAFF. As DNA, the CDR3 is TGCGCCAGCAGCTGGGACAGCATGAACACTGAAGCTTTCTTT.

This clone was counted a few times. The CDR3, as DNA: TGCGCCAGCAGCCAAGGTCTAGCGGGGGGGCGTAGTAATGAGCAGTTCTTC. Translation: CASSQGLAGGRSNEQFF. This chain connects TRBV4-1 to TRBJ2-1; 12 nucleotides agree with TRBD2. V lost 1 base, J lost 7 bases, and 8 bases stayed unmatched. This CDR3 region has 17 residues. Germline V gene data show CDR1 as MGHRA and CDR2 as YSYEKL.

The chain carries TRBV4-2 and TRBJ2-5, with 9 bases identical to TRBD2. V dropped 1 base and J dropped 0; count of bases not matched to a gene: 3. The CDR3 covers 16 residues. Per germline, CDR1 LGHNA and CDR2 YNFKEQ. This CDR3 reads CASSQGTSAYQETQYF. The DNA for the CDR3 is TGTGCCAGCAGCCAAGGGACTAGCGCCTACCAAGAGACCCAGTACTTC.

The chain combines TRBV5-1 with TRBJ2-7; 10 nucleotides agree with TRBD2. The V gene's germline CDR1 is SGHRS and CDR2 YFSETQ. There are 15 residues in the CDR3. J gave up 2 bases and V 7 bases, and 9 bases lay outside the gene matches. The CDR3 DNA sequence: TGCGCCAGCGGCCGGCTAGCGGGGGACCCCTACGAGCAGTACTTC. This gives the protein CASGRLAGDPYEQYF.

V usage is TRBV11-2 and J usage is TRBJ1-6; TRBD1 matches 9 bases. With 5 bases clipped from V and 8 bases from J, the junction kept 10 bases outside the gene matches. This CDR3 region has 16 residues. CDR1 and CDR2 (germline): SGHAT, FQNNGV. This CDR3 reads CASSPTAGTGHSPLHF. CDR3 DNA sequence: TGTGCCAGCAGCCCGACCGCCGGGACAGGGCATTCACCCCTCCACTTT.

The chain joins TRBV7-2 to TRBJ1-6, with D hard to call. Between the trimmed V and J ends, which lost 3 bases and 7 bases, there was a span of 7 bases. CDR3 length: 13 amino acids. Germline lookup yields CDR1 SGHTA and CDR2 FQGNSA. The CDR3 DNA is TGTGCCAGCAGCTTTGGCAGAAATTCACCCCTCCACTTT. It encodes CASSFGRNSPLHF.

This rearrangement joins TRBV27 to TRBJ1-6; unclear D gene. Looked up from germline, CDR1 is MNHEY and CDR2 is SMNVEV (reference sequence). Between the trimmed V and J ends, which lost 5 bases and 8 bases, there was a span of 19 bases. CDR3 length: 16 amino acids. DNA of the CDR3: TGTGCCAGCAGTCCCAAAAGCACAGTTAACCATTCACCCCTCCACTTT. It codes for CASSPKSTVNHSPLHF.

The chain carries TRBV3-1 (or the pseudogene TRBV3-2) and TRBJ2-2, with 14 bases that match TRBD2. Germline trimming cut 4 bases from V and 4 bases from J; bases unmatched to any gene: 8. CDR1 is LGHDT, CDR2 YNNKEL, per germline (reference sequence). The CDR3 contains 18 residues. The CDR3 loop reads CASSPDGGLAGATGELFF. The CDR3 bases are TGTGCCAGCAGCCCCGACGGGGGACTAGCGGGGGCCACCGGGGAGCTGTTTTTT.

This clone showed up just a few times. The J gene is TRBJ2-7, the V gene TRBV30; 12 bases align to TRBD1. This CDR3 comprises 14 residues. The V and J ends lost 5 bases and 5 bases, in that order; junction bases with no gene match: 7. Per the germline V gene, CDR1 is GTSNPN and CDR2 is SVGIG (reference sequence). CDR3 coding DNA: TGTGCCTGGCCCCCCGGGACAGGGGGCAACGAGCAGTACTTC. It codes for CAWPPGTGGNEQYF. Together with reference TRBV30 and TRBJ2-7, the CDR3 gives the full variable domain: SQTIHQWPATLVQPVGSPLSLECTVEGTSNPNLYWYRQAAGRGLQLLFYSVGIGQISSEVPQNLSASRPQDRQFILSSKKLLLSDSGFYLCAWPPGTGGNEQYFGPGTRLTVT.

This clone was picked up a small number of times. The chain recombines TRBV14 with TRBJ1-1, with 7 bases fitting TRBD1. CDR1 is SGHDN and CDR2 is FVKESK in the germline V gene. The length of the CDR3 is 15 residues. V lost 4 bases and J lost 5; bases outside the gene matches: 10. The CDR3 nucleotides are TGTGCCAGCAGCCTCTCGAGGGGGCTGGGGACTGAAGCTTTCTTT. As protein: CASSLSRGLGTEAFF.

The chain links TRBV20-1 to TRBJ2-7; D uncertain. Germline values: CDR1 DFQATT, CDR2 SNEGSKA (reference sequence). The CDR3 covers 11 residues. V was cut by 3 bases and J by 3 bases, with 6 bases left in between. This chain's CDR3 is CSAREHYEQYF. CDR3 nucleotides: TGCAGTGCTAGGGAGCACTACGAGCAGTACTTC.

The chain combines TRBV4-1 with TRBJ1-1; tentative D call: TRBD1 (6 bases). The V gene's germline CDR1 is MGHRA and CDR2 YSYEKL. The V end was cut by 4 bases, the J end by 5 bases, with 17 bases between. The CDR3 consists of 15 residues. The CDR3 region has the DNA TGCGCCAGCAGCCGCATACAGGGTAGACGAACTGAAGCTTTCTTT. Amino acids: CASSRIQGRRTEAFF.

This clone was observed a single time. The rearrangement links TRBV5-1 to TRBJ1-1, with a weak D call TRBD1 (5 bases). Germline CDR1 reads SGHRS; CDR2 reads YFSETQ. The CDR3 runs to 14 residues. Trimming cost V 6 bases and J 4 bases, with 16 bases left between them. The CDR3 region is CASTPGLEATEAFF. The CDR3 nucleotides are TGCGCCAGCACACCGGGACTAGAGGCCACTGAAGCTTTCTTT.

Written as DNA, the CDR3 is TGTGCCAGCAGCCGACAGGGTGGCACTGAAGCTTTCTTT. Protein sequence: CASSRQGGTEAFF. The rearrangement joins TRBV7-8 to TRBJ1-1; 7 bases agree with TRBD1. The CDR3 runs 13 residues. Germline CDR1 SGHVS, CDR2 FQNEAQ. Trimming took 5 bases from V and 4 from J; bases not matched to a gene: 4.

In nucleotides, the CDR3 is TGTGCCAGCAGCTTAGCAGCGGGAGCCTCCGCTGAGCAGTTCTTC. Translated: CASSLAAGASAEQFF. V and J are TRBV7-9 and TRBJ2-1, with TRBD2 matching 8 bases. This CDR3 is built from 15 residues. The germline V gene has CDR1 SEHNR and CDR2 FQNEAQ (reference sequence). V was clipped by 0 bases and J by 9 bases; unmatched bases: 7. Full variable domain (rest looked up from reference TRBV7-9 and TRBJ2-1): DTGVSQNPRHKITKRGQNVTFRCDPISEHNRLYWYRQTLGQGPEFLTYFQNEAQLEKSRLLSDRFSAERPKGSFSTLEIQRTEQGDSAMYLCASSLAAGASAEQFFGPGTRLTVL.

The DNA of the CDR3 is TGTGCCAGCAGCTTAGACTCTGGGAGTAACGGCTACACCTTC. It translates to CASSLDSGSNGYTF. This chain joins TRBV7-9 and TRBJ1-2; D is unclear. Trimming removed 1 base from V and 8 bases from J, with 14 bases in between. From germline, CDR1 is SEHNR and CDR2 FQNEAQ (reference sequence). CDR3 length: 14 residues.